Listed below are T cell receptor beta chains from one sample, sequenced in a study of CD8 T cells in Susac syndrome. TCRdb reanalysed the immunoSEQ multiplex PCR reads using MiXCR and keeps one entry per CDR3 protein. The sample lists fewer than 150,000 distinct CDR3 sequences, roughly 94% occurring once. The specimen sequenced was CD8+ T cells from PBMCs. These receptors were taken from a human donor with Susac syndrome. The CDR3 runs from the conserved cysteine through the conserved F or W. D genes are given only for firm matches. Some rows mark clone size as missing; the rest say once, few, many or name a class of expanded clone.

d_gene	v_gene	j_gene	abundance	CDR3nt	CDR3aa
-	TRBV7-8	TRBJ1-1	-	TGTGCCAGCAGCTCAGAAGCGATTTCTGAAGCTTTCTTT	CASSSEAISEAFF
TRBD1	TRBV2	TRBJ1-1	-	TGTGCCAGCAGTGATGGACAGGCGATCAACACTGAAGCTTTCTTT	CASSDGQAINTEAFF
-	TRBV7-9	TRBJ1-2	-	TGTGCCAGCAGCATTCCCCGGGACCTCTTTACCTTC	CASSIPRDLFTF
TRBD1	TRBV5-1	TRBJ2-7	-	TGCGCCAGCAGCGGTGGGACAGCCCTTTTTAGCCACGAGCAGTACTTC	CASSGGTALFSHEQYF
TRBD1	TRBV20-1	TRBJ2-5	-	TGCAGTGCTTCAACCGGGACAGGACAAGAGACCCAGTACTTC	CSASTGTGQETQYF
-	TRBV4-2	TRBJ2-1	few	TGTGCCAGCAGCCCGGGCGGGCATGAGCAGTTCTTC	CASSPGGHEQFF
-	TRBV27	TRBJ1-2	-	TGTGCCAGCAGTCAGGACGGTAAACTTTATGGCTACACCTTC	CASSQDGKLYGYTF
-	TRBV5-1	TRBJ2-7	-	TGCGCCAGCGGGTCGGGCTACGAGCAGTACTTC	CASGSGYEQYF
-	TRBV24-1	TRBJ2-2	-	TGTGCCACCAGTGATTCCTCAACTAGCGGGGAGCTGTTTTTT	CATSDSSTSGELFF
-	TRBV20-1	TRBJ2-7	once	TGCAGTGCTAGAGATCTCGACGGCTACGAGCAGTACTTC	CSARDLDGYEQYF
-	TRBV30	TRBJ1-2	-	TGTGCCTGGAGTGTAGGGGGGACGGACATCGGCGGCTACACCTTC	CAWSVGGTDIGGYTF
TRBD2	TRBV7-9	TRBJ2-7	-	TGTGCCAGCAGCCCCAGTTCTAGCGGGAGGGACTACGAGCAGTACTTC	CASSPSSSGRDYEQYF
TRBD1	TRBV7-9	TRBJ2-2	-	TGTGCCAGCAGCGCACAGGGACAGGGGACCGGGGAGCTGTTTTTT	CASSAQGQGTGELFF
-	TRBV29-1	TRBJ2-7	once	TGCAGCGTTGAAGATCTACAGGGCTACGAGCAGTACTTC	CSVEDLQGYEQYF
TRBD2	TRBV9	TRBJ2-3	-	TGTGCCAGTAGCGGGAGATCGGGAGATACGCAGTATTTT	CASSGRSGDTQYF
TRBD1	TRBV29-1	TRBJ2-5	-	TGCAGCGTTGAAATCCCGGCGGGACAGGGGGTCATGTACCAAGAGACCCAGTACTTC	CSVEIPAGQGVMYQETQYF
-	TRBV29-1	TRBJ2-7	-	TGCAGCGTTGGGCAGGGTGACTCCTACGAGCAGTACTTC	CSVGQGDSYEQYF
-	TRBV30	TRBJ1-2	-	TGTGCCTGGAGTGTACGTTGGGGGGCTGGAGGCTATGGCTACACCTTC	CAWSVRWGAGGYGYTF
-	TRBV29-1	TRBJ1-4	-	TGCAGCGTTGATTCCCCCACTAATGAAAAACTGTTTTTT	CSVDSPTNEKLFF
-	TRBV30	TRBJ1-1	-	TGTGCCCAACTCGCGACAGTGGAGCAGGGAAGATTGAACACTGAAGCTTTCTTT	CAQLATVEQGRLNTEAFF
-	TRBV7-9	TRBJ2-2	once	TGTGCCAGCAGCTTACGGCTAGGCACCGGGGAGCTGTTTTTT	CASSLRLGTGELFF
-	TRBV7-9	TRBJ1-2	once	TGTGCCAGCAGCCTCGGCGGCCCATACTATGGCTACACCTTC	CASSLGGPYYGYTF
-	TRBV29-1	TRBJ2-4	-	TGCAGCGTTGAAGGAGAATCCTTAGCCAAAAACATTCAGTACTTC	CSVEGESLAKNIQYF
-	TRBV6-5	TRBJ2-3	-	TGTGCCAGCAGTTTTCGCTCTGTGGGCTTAGATACGCAGTATTTT	CASSFRSVGLDTQYF
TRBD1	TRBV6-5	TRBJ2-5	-	TGTGCCAGCAGTTCCTTTAGGGACAGGGGGCTCGGAGAGACCCAGTACTTC	CASSSFRDRGLGETQYF
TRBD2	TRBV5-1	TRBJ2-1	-	TGCGCCAGCAGCTTACCGGCCACAGCGGGGGCCTACAATGAGCAGTTCTTC	CASSLPATAGAYNEQFF
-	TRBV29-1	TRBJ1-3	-	TGCAGCGTTGTGGACTCTGGAAACACCATATATTTT	CSVVDSGNTIYF
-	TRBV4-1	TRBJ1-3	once	TGCGCCAGCTCGGACACAGGAAACACCATATATTTT	CASSDTGNTIYF
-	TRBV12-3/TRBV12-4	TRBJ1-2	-	TGTGCCAGCAGTTTCGGTTCCCTTTGGGGCTACACCTTC	CASSFGSLWGYTF
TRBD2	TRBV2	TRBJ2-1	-	TGTGCCAGCCGGCTAGCGGGACCATTCGACAATGAGCAGTTCTTC	CASRLAGPFDNEQFF
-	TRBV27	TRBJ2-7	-	TGTGCCAGCAGATCAGCAAGCTCCTACGAGCAGTACTTC	CASRSASSYEQYF
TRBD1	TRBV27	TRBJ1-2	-	TGTGCCAGCACCCCAAAAAGCCCCGGGACAGGCTATGGCTACACCTTC	CASTPKSPGTGYGYTF
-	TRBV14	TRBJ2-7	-	TGTGCCAGCAGCCAGAGGACAGTTCCTTCGTACGAGCAGTACTTC	CASSQRTVPSYEQYF
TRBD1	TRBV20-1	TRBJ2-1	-	TGCAGTGCTAAACCGGGACAGGGCAATCTGCAGCGGCAGTTCTTC	CSAKPGQGNLQRQFF
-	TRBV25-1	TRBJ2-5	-	TGTGCCAGCAGTCCTAGAGAGGAGACCCAGTACTTC	CASSPREETQYF
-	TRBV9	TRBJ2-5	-	TGTGCCAGCAGCCCTTGGGTGGGGGAGACCCAGTACTTC	CASSPWVGETQYF
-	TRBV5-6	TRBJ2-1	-	TGTGCCAGCAGCTTCCAGCAGGGCCATAACAATGAGCAGTTCTTC	CASSFQQGHNNEQFF
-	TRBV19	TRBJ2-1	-	TGTGCCAGTAGAAGGTCCTACAATGAGCAGTTCTTC	CASRRSYNEQFF
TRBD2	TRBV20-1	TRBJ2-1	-	TGCAGTGCTAGAGACCCCGGGACTAGCTTCTATGAGCAGTTCTTC	CSARDPGTSFYEQFF
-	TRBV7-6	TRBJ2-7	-	TGTGCCAGCAGCTTACAAACTAGAAGCTCCTACGAGCAGTACTTC	CASSLQTRSSYEQYF
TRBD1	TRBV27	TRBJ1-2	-	TGTGCCAGCAGTCCAGGACAGGCTGCTGGCTACACCTTC	CASSPGQAAGYTF
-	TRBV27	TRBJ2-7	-	TGTGCCAGCAGTTTATTCGGGGGCCCCTACGAGCAGTACTTC	CASSLFGGPYEQYF
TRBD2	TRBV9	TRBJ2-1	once	TGTGCCAGCAGTCACACCGGGAGGGATGAGCAGTTCTTC	CASSHTGRDEQFF
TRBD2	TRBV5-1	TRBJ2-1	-	TGCGCCAGCAGCTTAGTAGCGGGAGAGCAGTTCTTC	CASSLVAGEQFF
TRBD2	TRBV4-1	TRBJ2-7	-	TGCGCCAGCAGCCGGACCCCAAGGACTAGGCGCGATCTCCCTGGGCACGAGCAGTACTTC	CASSRTPRTRRDLPGHEQYF
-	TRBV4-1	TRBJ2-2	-	TGCGCCAGCAGCGGGGGCATCGGGGAGCTGTTTTTT	CASSGGIGELFF
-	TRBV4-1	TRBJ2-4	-	TGCGCCAGCAGCCATACAGGGGAGGACATTCAGTACTTC	CASSHTGEDIQYF
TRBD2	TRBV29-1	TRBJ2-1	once	TGCAGCGTTGAGTTACTAGCGGGGGTAGACAATGAGCAGTTCTTC	CSVELLAGVDNEQFF
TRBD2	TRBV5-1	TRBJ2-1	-	TGCGCCAGCAGCTTGCCGCCGGGACTAGCGGACAATGAGCAGTTCTTC	CASSLPPGLADNEQFF
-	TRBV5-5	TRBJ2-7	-	TGTGCCAGCAGCTTGACGGACTACGAGCAGTACTTC	CASSLTDYEQYF
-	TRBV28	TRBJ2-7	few	TGTGCCAGCAGTCCTTCCGGGGCCTACGAGCAGTACTTC	CASSPSGAYEQYF
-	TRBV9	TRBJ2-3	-	TGTGCCGGATCCCCCCGGGGAAGTGAAGATACGCAGTATTTT	CAGSPRGSEDTQYF
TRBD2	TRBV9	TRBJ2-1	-	TGTGCCAGCAGTTTTGCTAGCGGGAGGGAGCAGTTCTTC	CASSFASGREQFF